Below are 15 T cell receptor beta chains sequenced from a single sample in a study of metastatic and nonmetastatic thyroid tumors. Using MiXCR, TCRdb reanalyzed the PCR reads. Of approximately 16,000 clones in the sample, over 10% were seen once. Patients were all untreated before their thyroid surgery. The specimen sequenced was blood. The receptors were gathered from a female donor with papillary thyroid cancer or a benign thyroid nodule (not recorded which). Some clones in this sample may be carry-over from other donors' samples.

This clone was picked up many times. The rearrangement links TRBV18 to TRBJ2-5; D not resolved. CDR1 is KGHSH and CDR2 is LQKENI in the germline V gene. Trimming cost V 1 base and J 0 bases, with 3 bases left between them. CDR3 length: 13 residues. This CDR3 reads CASSPLDQETQYF. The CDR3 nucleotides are TGTGCCAGCTCACCACTAGACCAAGAGACCCAGTACTTC.

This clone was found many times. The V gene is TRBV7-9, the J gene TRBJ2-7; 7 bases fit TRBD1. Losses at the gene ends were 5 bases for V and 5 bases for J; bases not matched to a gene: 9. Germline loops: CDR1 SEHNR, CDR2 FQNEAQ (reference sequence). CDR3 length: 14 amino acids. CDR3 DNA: TGTGCCAGCAGCCCAACGGGACAGATAAACGAGCAGTACTTC. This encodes CASSPTGQINEQYF. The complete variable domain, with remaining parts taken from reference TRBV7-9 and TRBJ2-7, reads DTGVSQNPRHKITKRGQNVTFRCDPISEHNRLYWYRQTLGQGPEFLTYFQNEAQLEKSRLLSDRFSAERPKGSFSTLEIQRTEQGDSAMYLCASSPTGQINEQYFGPGTRLTVT.

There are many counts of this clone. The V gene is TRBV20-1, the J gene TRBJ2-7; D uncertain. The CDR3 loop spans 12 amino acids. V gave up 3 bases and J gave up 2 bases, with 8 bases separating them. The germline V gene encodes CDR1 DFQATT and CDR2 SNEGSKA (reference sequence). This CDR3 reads CSASAGTYEQYF. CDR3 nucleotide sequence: TGCAGTGCTAGTGCTGGGACCTACGAGCAGTACTTC.

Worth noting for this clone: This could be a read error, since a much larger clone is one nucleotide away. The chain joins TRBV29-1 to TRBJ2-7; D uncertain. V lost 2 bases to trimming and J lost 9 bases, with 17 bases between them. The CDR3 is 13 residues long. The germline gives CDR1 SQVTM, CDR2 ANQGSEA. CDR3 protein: CSVERESIGPQYF. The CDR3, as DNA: TGCAGCGTTGAAAGAGAATCTATTGGACCGCAGTACTTC.

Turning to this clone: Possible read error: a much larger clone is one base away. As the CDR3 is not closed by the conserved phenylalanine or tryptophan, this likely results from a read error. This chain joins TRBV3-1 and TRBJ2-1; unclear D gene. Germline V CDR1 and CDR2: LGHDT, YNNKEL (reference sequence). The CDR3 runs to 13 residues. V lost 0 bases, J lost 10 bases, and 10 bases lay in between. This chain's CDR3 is CASSQDQKGEQFL. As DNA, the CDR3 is TGTGCCAGCAGCCAAGATCAAAAAGGCGAGCAGTTCCTC.

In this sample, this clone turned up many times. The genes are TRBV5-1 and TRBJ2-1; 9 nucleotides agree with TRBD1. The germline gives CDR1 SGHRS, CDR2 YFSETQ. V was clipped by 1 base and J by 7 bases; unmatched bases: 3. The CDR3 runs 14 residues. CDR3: CASSLLDRGNEQFF. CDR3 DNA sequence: TGCGCCAGCAGCTTGTTGGACAGGGGAAATGAGCAGTTCTTC.

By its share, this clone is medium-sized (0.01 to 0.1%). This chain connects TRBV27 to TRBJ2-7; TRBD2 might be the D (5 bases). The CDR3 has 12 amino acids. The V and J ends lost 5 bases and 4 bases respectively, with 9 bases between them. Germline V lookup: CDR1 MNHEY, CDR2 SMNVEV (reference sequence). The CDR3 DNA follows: TGTGCCAGCAGTACACCGGGGTACGAGCAGTACTTC. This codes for CASSTPGYEQYF.

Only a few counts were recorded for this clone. CDR3 sequence (DNA): TGTGCCAGCATGGGGGCGGAAGTCTCCTCCTACGAGCAGTACTTC. Translated: CASMGAEVSSYEQYF. The gene calls are TRBV6-2 or TRBV6-3 and TRBJ2-7, with a possible D match to TRBD1 (6 bases). Germline V gene lookup returns CDR1 MNHEY and CDR2 SVGEGT. The CDR3 runs 15 residues. V lost 7 bases and J 0 bases, leaving 16 bases between the germline ends.

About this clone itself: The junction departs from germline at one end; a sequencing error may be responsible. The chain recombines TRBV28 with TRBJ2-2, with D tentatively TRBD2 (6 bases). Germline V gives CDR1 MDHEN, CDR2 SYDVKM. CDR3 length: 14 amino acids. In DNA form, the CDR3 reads TGTGCCAGCCTGGGGGACTCACTCACCGGGGAGCTTTGTTTT. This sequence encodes CASLGDSLTGELCF.

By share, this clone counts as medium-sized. CDR3 sequence (DNA): TGTGCCAGCAGTGTTCCAGGTTTATCCCAGCATTTT. This sequence encodes CASSVPGLSQHF. The chain uses TRBV6-1 and TRBJ1-5; the D is unclear. Germline-derived CDR1 and CDR2 are MNHNS and SASEGT. The CDR3 sequence is 12 residues long. The V gene lost 4 bases and the J gene lost 11 bases, with 12 bases spanning the gap.

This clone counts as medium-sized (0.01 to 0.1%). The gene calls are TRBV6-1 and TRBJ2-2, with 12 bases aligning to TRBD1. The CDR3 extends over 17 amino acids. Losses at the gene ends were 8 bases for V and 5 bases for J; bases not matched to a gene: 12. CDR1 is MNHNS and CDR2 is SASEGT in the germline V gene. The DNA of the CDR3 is TGTGCCAGCTTTCCCGGGACAGGGGGCTTCAGGACCGGGGAGCTGTTTTTT. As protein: CASFPGTGGFRTGELFF.

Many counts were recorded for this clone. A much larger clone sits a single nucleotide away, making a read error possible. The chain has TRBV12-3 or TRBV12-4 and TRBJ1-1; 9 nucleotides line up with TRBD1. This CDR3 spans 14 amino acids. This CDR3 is CASSPQGAWTEALF. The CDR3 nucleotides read TGTGCCAGCAGTCCACAGGGGGCCTGGACTGAAGCTCTCTTT.

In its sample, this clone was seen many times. This CDR3 is CASSGAGGQETQYF. DNA for the CDR3: TGCGCCAGCAGCGGAGCGGGGGGGCAGGAGACCCAGTACTTC. This chain links TRBV5-1 with TRBJ2-5; 10 bases fit TRBD2. After removal of 4 bases from V and 5 bases from J, the junction contained 5 bases not matched to a gene. Per germline, CDR1 SGHRS and CDR2 YFSETQ. The CDR3 contains 14 residues.

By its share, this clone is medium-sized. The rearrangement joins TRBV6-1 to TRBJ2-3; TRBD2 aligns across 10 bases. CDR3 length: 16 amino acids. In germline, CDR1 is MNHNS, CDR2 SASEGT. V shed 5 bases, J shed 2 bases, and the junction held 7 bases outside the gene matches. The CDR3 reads CASSNPLAGYTDTQYF. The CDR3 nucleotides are TGTGCCAGCAGTAACCCACTAGCGGGATACACAGATACGCAGTATTTT.

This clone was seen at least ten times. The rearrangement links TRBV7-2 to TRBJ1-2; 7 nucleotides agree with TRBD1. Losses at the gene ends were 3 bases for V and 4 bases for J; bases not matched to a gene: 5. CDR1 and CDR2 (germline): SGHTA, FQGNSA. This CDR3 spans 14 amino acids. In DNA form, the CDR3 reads TGTGCCAGCAGCTTTGACAGGGTGGCCTATGGCTACACCTTC. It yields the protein CASSFDRVAYGYTF.